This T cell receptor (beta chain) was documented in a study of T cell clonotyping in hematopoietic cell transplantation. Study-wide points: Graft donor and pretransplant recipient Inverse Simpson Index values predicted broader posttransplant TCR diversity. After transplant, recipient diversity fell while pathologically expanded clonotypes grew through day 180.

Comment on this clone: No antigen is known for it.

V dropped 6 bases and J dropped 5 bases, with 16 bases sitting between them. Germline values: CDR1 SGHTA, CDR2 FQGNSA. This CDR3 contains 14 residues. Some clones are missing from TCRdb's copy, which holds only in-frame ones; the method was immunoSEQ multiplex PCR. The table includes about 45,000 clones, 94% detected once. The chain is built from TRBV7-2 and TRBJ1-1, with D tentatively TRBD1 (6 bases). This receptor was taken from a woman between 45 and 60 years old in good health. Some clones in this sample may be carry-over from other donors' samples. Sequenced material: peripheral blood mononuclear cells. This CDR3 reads CASSLGQRGTEAFF. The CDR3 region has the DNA TGTGCCAGCAGTCTTGGACAGAGAGGGACTGAAGCTTTCTTT. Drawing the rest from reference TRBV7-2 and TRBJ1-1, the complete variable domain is GAGVSQSPSNKVTEKGKDVELRCDPISGHTALYWYRQSLGQGLEFLIYFQGNSAPDKSGLPSDRFSAERTGGSVSTLTIQRTQQEDSAVYLCASSLGQRGTEAFFGQGTRLTVV.